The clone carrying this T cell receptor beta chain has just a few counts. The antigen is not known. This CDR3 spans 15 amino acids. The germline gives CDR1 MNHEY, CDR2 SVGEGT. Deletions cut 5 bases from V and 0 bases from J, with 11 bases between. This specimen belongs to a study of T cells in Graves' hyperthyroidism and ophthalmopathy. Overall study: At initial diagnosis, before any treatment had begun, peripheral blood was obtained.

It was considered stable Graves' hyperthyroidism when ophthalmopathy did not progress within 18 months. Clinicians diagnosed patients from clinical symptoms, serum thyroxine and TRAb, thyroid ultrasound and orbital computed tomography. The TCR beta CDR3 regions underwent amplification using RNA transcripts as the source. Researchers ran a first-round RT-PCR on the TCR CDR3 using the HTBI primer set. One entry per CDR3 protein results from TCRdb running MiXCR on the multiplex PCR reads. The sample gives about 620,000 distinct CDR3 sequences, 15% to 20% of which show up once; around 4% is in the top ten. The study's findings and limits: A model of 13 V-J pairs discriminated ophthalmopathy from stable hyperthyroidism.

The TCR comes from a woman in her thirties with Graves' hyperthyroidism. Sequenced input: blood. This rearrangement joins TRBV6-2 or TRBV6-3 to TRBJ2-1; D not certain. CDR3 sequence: CASSPYQSSYNEQFF. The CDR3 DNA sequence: TGTGCCAGCAGTCCTTACCAGAGCTCCTACAATGAGCAGTTCTTC.